This T cell receptor beta chain was captured in a study of neoadjuvant nivolumab and ipilimumab in lung cancer. As for the study in general: Patients got nivolumab 3 mg/kg on days 1, 15 and 29; combination added ipilimumab 1 mg/kg day 1. Study outcomes and limitations: TCR clonality did not significantly correlate with pathologic tumor regression. Resected tumors had greater TCR richness and clonality than uninvolved lung.

Generated by immunoSEQ multiplex PCR, the TCRdb table keeps only in-frame clones and is missing some. The sample consists of over 6,500 clones, roughly 90% of them appearing once. Regarding this clone: Its antigen remains unknown.

This sequence originates from an adult with non-small cell lung cancer. Some clones in this sample may be carry-over from other donors' samples. Source: tumor tissue, taken after neoadjuvant nivolumab, alone or with ipilimumab, at or shortly before surgery.

CDR3 loop: CASSLRLAGEGETQYF. CDR3 DNA sequence: TGTGCCAGCTCACTCAGACTAGCGGGAGAAGGAGAGACCCAGTACTTC. The chain has TRBV18 and TRBJ2-5; 12 bases agree with TRBD2. The ends lost 4 bases at V and 4 bases at J; junction bases unmatched: 7. The germline V gene has CDR1 KGHSH and CDR2 LQKENI. CDR3 length: 16 amino acids.